The T cell receptor beta chain described here comes from a study of blood T cell repertoires in COVID-19. The repertoire was sequenced with immunoSEQ multiplex PCR; TCRdb's copy has only in-frame clones and lacks some. The sample has roughly 200,000 clones, approximately 88% seen once. Germline V gene lookup returns CDR1 SGHAT and CDR2 FQNNGV. Trimming shortened V by 1 base and J by 7 bases, and 10 bases separated the two germline ends. The CDR3 sequence is 13 residues long. The source is a woman aged 40 to 50 with COVID-19, enrolled during active disease. The rearrangement joins TRBV11-2 to TRBJ1-2; D uncertain. Sequenced input: peripheral blood. The CDR3 DNA reads TGTGCCAGCAGCTTAGGCAGGACTGGTGGCTACACCTTC. Encoded protein: CASSLGRTGGYTF.